This note documents a single T cell receptor (beta chain) sequence. Its antigen is unknown. This sample stems from a study of graft-versus-host responses after intestinal transplantation. Study-level background: Each recipient received a multivisceral, liver-intestinal, or isolated intestinal graft. All recipients were given anti-thymocyte globulin induction, and tacrolimus and steroids were then administered for around three years. General study points: Analysis identified GvH clones in recipient marrow, with some appearing first in ileum or blood.

Produced via immunoSEQ multiplex PCR; TCRdb's table is partial and in-frame only. The table records about 85,000 clones, 83% of them present only once. The source was unstimulated CD8+ T cells sorted from spleen or lymph node cells, collected before intestinal transplant. The clonotype was recovered from a human donor who received an intestinal transplant.

The chain's CDR3 is CASSNRDRDLTQYF. Here the CDR3 DNA reads TGTGCCAGCAGCAACCGGGACAGGGATTTAACGCAGTACTTC. This rearrangement joins TRBV28 to TRBJ2-5; TRBD1 aligns across 9 bases. Germline CDR1 MDHEN, CDR2 SYDVKM. The CDR3 is made up of 14 amino acids. V shed 6 bases, J shed 11 bases, and the junction held 13 bases outside the gene matches.